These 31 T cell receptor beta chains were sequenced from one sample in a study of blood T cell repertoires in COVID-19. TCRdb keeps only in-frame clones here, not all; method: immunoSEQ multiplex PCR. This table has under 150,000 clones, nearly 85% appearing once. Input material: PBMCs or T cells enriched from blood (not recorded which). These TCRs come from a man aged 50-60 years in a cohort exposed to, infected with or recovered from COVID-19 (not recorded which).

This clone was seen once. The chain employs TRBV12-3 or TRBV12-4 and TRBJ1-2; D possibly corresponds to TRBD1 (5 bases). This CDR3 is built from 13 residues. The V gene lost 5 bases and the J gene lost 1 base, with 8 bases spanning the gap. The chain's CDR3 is CASSLGLNYGYTF. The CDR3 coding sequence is TGTGCCAGCAGTCTGGGACTTAACTATGGCTACACCTTC.

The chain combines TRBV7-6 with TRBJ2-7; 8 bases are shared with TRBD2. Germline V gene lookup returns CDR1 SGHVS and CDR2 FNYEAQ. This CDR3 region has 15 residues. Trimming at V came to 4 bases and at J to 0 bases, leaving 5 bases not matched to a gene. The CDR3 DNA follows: TGTGCCAGCAGCTGGGGACTAGACAGCTCCTACGAGCAGTACTTC. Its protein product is CASSWGLDSSYEQYF. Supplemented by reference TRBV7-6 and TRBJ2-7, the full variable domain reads GAGVSQSPRYKVTKRGQDVALRCDPISGHVSLYWYRQALGQGPEFLTYFNYEAQQDKSGLPNDRFSAERPEGSISTLTIQRTEQRDSAMYRCASSWGLDSSYEQYFGPGTRLTVT.

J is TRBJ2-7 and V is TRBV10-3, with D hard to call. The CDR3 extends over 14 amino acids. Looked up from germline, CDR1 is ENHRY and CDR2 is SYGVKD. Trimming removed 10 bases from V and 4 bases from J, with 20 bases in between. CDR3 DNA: TGTGCCACCCGCACGGTGACGGGTTATTACGAGCAGTACTTC. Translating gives CATRTVTGYYEQYF.

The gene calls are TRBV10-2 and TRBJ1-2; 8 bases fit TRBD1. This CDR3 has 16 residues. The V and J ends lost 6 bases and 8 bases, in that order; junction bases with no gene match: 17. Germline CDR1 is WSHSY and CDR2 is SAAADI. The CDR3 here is CASSQASSGQGQGYTF. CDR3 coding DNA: TGCGCCAGCAGCCAGGCGAGTAGTGGACAGGGTCAAGGCTACACCTTC.

The CDR3 bases are TGTGCCTGGAATAGCGGGGGGGCCGGGGAGCAGTTCTTC. Its translation is CAWNSGGAGEQFF. The V gene is TRBV30, the J gene TRBJ2-1; 11 bases match TRBD2. Germline V gene data show CDR1 as GTSNPN and CDR2 as SVGIG (reference sequence). This CDR3 comprises 13 residues. V shed 4 bases, J shed 10 bases, and the junction held 6 bases outside the gene matches.

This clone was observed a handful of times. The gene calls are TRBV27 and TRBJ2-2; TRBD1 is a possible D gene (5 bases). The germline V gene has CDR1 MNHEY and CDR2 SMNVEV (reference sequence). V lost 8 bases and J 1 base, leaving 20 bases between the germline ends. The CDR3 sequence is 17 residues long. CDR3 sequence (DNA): TGTGCCAGCTCCCCCCGCCCCGAGACAGTGAACACCGGGGAGCTGTTTTTT. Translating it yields CASSPRPETVNTGELFF.

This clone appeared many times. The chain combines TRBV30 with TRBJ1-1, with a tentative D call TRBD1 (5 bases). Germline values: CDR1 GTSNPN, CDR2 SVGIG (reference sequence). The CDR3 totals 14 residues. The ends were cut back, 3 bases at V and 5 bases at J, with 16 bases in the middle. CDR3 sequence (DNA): TGTGCCTGGAGGAAGAGTTTTCGGGGGACTGAAGCTTTCTTT. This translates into CAWRKSFRGTEAFF.

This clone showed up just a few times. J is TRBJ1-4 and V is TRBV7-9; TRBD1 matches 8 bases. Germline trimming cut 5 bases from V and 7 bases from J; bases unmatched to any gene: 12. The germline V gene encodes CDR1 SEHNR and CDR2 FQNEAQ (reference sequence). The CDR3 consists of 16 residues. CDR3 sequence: CASSPRRTGSAEKLFF. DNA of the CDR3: TGTGCCAGCAGCCCCCGCCGGACAGGGAGCGCTGAAAAACTGTTTTTT.

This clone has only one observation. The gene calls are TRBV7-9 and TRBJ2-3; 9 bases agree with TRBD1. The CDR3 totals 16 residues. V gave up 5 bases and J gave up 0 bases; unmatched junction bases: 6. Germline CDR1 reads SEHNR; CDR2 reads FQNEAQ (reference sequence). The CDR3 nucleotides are TGTGCCAGCAGCCCGCCGGGACAGGGCAGCACAGATACGCAGTATTTT. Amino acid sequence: CASSPPGQGSTDTQYF.

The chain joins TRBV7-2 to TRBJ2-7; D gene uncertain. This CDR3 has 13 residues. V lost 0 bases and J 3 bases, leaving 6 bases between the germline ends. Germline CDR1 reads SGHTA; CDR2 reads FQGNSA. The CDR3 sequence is CASSLAPGYEQYF. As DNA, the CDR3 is TGTGCCAGCAGCTTAGCCCCCGGCTACGAGCAGTACTTC.

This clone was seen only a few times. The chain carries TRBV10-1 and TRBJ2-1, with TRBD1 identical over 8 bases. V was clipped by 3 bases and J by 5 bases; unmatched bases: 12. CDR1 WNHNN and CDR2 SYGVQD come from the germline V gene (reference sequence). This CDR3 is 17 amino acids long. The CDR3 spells CASSDPDRGGSNNEQFF. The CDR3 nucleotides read TGCGCCAGCAGTGACCCCGACAGGGGAGGATCGAACAATGAGCAGTTCTTC.

CDR3 nucleotide sequence: TGTGCCAGTAGAGCCTATGGAGGGGACTATGGCTACACCTTC. The encoded protein is CASRAYGGDYGYTF. The genes are TRBV19 and TRBJ1-2; possible D gene TRBD1, 5 bases. This CDR3 contains 14 residues. Deletions cut 6 bases from V and 3 bases from J, with 14 bases between. The germline V gene has CDR1 LNHDA and CDR2 SQIVND (reference sequence).

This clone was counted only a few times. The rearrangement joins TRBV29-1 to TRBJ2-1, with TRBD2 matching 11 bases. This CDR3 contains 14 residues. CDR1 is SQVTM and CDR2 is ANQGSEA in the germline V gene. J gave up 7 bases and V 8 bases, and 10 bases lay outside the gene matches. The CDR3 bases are TGCAGCCAATCAAGGACTAGCGGGTATAATGAGCAGTTCTTC. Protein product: CSQSRTSGYNEQFF.

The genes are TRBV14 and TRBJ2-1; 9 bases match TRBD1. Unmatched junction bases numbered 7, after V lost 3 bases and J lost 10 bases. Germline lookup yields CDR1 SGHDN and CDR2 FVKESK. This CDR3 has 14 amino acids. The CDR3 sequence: CASSHYGQGSEQFF. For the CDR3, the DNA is TGTGCCAGCAGCCATTATGGACAGGGGAGCGAGCAGTTCTTC.

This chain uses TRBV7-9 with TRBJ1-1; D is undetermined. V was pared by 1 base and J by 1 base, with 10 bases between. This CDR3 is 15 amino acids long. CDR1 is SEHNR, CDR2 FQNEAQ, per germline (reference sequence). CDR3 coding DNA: TGTGCCAGCAGCTTAGGGGCGGGTAAGAACACTGAAGCTTTCTTT. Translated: CASSLGAGKNTEAFF.

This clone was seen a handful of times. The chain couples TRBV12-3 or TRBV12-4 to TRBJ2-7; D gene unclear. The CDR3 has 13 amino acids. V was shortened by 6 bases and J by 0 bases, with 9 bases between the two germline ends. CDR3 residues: CASRMASSYEQYF. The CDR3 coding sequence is TGTGCCAGCAGAATGGCCAGCTCCTACGAGCAGTACTTC.

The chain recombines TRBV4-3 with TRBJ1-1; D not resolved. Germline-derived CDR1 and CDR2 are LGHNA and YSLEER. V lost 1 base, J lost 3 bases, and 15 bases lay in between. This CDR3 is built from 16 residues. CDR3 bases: TGCGCCAGCAGCCAAGGGGCCGCCAGGTGGGACACTGAAGCTTTCTTT. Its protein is CASSQGAARWDTEAFF.

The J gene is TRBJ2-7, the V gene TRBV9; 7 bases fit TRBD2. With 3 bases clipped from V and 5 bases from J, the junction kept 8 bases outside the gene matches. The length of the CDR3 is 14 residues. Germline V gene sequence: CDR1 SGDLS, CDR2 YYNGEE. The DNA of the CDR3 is TGTGCCAGCAGCGGACCGGGACTAACCCACGAGCAGTACTTC. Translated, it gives CASSGPGLTHEQYF.

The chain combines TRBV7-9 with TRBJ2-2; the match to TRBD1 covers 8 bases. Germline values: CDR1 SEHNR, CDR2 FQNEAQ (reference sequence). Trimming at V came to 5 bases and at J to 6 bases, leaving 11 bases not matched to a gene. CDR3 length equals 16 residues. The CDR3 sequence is CASSQQGAVGAGELFF. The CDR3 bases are TGTGCCAGCAGCCAGCAGGGGGCGGTCGGGGCCGGGGAGCTGTTTTTT.

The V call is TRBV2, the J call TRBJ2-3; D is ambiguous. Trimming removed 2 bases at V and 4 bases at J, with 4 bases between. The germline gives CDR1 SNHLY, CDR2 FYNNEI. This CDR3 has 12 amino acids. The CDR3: CASSESADTQYF. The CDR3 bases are TGTGCCAGCAGTGAATCAGCAGATACGCAGTATTTT.

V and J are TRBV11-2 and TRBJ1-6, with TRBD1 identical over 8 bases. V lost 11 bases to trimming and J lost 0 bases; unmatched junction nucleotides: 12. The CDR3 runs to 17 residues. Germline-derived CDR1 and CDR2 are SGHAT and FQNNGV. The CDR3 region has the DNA TGTGCCTGTCAAGAACCAGGGGGCCTCTCCTATAATTCACCCCTCCACTTT. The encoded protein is CACQEPGGLSYNSPLHF.

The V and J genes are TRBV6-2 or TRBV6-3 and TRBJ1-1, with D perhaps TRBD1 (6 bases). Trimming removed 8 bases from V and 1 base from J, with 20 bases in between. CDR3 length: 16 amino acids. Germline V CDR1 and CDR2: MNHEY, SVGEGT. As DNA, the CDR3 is TGTGCCAGCTGCCGCCGGGACACCGCCCGGAACACTGAAGCTTTCTTT. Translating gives CASCRRDTARNTEAFF.

The chain's CDR3 is CASSPDTGSYEQYF. Written as DNA, the CDR3 is TGTGCCAGCTCACCAGATACGGGGTCCTACGAGCAGTACTTC. The rearrangement joins TRBV18 to TRBJ2-7; D possibly corresponds to TRBD2 (5 bases). Per germline, CDR1 KGHSH and CDR2 LQKENI. V lost 2 bases to trimming and J lost 1 base, with 9 bases between them. CDR3 length equals 14 residues.

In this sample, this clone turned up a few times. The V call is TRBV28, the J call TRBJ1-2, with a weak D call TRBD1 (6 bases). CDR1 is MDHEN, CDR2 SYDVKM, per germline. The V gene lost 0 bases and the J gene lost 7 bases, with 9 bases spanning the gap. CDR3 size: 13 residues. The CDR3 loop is CASSLWDRGGYTF. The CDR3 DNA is TGTGCCAGCAGTTTATGGGACAGAGGTGGCTACACCTTC.

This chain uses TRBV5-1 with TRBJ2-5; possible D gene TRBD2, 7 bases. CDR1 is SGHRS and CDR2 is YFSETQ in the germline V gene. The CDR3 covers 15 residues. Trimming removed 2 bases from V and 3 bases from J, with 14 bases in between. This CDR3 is CASSLQQGGKETQYF. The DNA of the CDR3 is TGCGCCAGCAGCTTACAACAGGGAGGGAAAGAGACCCAGTACTTC. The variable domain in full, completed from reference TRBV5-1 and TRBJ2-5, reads KAGVTQTPRYLIKTRGQQVTLSCSPISGHRSVSWYQQTPGQGLQFLFEYFSETQRNKGNFPGRFSGRQFSNSRSEMNVSTLELGDSALYLCASSLQQGGKETQYFGPGTRLLVL.

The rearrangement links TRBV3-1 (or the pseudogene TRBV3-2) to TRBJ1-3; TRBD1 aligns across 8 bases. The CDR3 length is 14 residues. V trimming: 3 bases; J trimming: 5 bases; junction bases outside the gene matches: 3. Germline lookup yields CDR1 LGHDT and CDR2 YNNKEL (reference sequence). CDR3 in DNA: TGTGCCAGCAGCCAGGACAGGGATCGAAACACCATATATTTT. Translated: CASSQDRDRNTIYF.

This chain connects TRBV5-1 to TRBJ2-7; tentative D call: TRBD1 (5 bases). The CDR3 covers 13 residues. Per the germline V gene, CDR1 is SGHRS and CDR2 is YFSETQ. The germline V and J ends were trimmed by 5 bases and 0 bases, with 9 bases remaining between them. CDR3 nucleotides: TGCGCCAGCAGTGACAGTGGCTCCTACGAGCAGTACTTC. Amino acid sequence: CASSDSGSYEQYF. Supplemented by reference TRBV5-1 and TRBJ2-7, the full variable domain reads KAGVTQTPRYLIKTRGQQVTLSCSPISGHRSVSWYQQTPGQGLQFLFEYFSETQRNKGNFPGRFSGRQFSNSRSEMNVSTLELGDSALYLCASSDSGSYEQYFGPGTRLTVT.

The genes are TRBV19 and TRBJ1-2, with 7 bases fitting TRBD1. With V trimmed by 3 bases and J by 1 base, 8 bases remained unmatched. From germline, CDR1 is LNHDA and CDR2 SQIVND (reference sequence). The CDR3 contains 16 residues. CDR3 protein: CASSIADRLDNYGYTF. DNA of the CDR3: TGTGCCAGTAGTATCGCGGACAGGTTAGATAACTATGGCTACACCTTC. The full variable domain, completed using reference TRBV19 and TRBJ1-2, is DGGITQSPKYLFRKEGQNVTLSCEQNLNHDAMYWYRQDPGQGLRLIYYSQIVNDFQKGDIAEGYSVSREKKESFPLTVTSAQKNPTAFYLCASSIADRLDNYGYTFGSGTRLTVV.

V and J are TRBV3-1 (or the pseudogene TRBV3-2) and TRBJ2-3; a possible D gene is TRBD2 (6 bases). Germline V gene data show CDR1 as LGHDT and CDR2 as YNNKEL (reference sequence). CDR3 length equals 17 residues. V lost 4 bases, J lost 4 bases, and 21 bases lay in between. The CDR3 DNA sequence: TGTGCCAGCAGCCCCCAAGGACTTTCGGGCGGGGCAGATACGCAGTATTTT. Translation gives CASSPQGLSGGADTQYF.

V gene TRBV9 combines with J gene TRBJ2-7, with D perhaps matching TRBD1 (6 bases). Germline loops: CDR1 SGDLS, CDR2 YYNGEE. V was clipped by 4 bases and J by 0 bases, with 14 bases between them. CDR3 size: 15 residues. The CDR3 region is CASSPGGQTSYEQYF. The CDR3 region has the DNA TGTGCCAGCAGCCCCGGAGGACAGACCTCCTACGAGCAGTACTTC.

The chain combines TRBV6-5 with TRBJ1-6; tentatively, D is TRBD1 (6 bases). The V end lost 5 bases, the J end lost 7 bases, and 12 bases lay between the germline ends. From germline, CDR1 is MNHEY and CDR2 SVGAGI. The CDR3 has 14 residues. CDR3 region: CASSLQGINSPLHF. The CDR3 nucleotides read TGTGCCAGCAGTCTACAGGGTATCAATTCACCCCTCCACTTT.